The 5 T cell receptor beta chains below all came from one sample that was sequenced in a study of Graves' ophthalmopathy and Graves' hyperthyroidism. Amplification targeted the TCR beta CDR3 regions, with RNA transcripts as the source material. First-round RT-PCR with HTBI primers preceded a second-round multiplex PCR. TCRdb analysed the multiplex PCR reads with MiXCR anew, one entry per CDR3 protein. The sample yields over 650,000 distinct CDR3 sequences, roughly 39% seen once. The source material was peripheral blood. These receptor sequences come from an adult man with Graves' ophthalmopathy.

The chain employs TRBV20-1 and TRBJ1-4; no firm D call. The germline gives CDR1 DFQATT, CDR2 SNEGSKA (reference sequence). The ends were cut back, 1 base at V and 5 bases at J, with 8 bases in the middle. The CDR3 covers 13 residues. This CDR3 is CSARAANNEKLFF. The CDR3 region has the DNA TGCAGTGCTAGAGCCGCCAACAATGAAAAACTGTTTTTT.

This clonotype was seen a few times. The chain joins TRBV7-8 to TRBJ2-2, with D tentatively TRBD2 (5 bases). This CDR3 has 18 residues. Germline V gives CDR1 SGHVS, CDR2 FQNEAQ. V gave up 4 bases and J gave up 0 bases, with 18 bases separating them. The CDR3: CASSSVAGGGANTGELFF. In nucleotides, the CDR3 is TGTGCCAGCAGCTCTGTCGCGGGCGGCGGAGCGAACACCGGGGAGCTGTTTTTT.

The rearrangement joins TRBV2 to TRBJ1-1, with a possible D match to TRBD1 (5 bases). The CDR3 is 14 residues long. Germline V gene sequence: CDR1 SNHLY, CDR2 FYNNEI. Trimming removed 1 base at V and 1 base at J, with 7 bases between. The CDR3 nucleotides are TGTGCCAGCAGTGAAGGCGGGGCGAACACTGAAGCTTTCTTT. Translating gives CASSEGGANTEAFF.

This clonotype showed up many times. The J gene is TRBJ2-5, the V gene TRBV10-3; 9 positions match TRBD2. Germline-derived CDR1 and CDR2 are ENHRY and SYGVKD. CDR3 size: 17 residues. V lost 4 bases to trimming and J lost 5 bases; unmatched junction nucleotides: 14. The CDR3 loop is CAISAREGSGSGETQYF. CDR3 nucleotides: TGTGCCATCAGTGCGAGAGAAGGTAGCGGGAGCGGTGAGACCCAGTACTTC.

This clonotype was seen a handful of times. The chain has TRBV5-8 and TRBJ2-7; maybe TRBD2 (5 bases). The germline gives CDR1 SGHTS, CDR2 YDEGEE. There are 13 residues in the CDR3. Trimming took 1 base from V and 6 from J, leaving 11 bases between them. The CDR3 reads CASSLMGGGEQYF. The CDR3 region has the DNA TGTGCCAGCAGCTTGATGGGCGGAGGCGAGCAGTACTTC.